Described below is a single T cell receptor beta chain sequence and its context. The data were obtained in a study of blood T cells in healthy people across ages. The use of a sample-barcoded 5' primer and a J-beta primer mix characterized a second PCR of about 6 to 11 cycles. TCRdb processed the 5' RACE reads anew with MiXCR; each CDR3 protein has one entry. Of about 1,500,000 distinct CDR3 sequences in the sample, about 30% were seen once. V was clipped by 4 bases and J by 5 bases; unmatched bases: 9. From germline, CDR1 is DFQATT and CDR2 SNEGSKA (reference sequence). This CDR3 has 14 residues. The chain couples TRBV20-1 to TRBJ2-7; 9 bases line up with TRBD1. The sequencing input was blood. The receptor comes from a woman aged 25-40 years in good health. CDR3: CSAIRGQGTHEQYF. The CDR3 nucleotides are TGCAGTGCTATCCGAGGACAGGGGACGCACGAGCAGTACTTC.